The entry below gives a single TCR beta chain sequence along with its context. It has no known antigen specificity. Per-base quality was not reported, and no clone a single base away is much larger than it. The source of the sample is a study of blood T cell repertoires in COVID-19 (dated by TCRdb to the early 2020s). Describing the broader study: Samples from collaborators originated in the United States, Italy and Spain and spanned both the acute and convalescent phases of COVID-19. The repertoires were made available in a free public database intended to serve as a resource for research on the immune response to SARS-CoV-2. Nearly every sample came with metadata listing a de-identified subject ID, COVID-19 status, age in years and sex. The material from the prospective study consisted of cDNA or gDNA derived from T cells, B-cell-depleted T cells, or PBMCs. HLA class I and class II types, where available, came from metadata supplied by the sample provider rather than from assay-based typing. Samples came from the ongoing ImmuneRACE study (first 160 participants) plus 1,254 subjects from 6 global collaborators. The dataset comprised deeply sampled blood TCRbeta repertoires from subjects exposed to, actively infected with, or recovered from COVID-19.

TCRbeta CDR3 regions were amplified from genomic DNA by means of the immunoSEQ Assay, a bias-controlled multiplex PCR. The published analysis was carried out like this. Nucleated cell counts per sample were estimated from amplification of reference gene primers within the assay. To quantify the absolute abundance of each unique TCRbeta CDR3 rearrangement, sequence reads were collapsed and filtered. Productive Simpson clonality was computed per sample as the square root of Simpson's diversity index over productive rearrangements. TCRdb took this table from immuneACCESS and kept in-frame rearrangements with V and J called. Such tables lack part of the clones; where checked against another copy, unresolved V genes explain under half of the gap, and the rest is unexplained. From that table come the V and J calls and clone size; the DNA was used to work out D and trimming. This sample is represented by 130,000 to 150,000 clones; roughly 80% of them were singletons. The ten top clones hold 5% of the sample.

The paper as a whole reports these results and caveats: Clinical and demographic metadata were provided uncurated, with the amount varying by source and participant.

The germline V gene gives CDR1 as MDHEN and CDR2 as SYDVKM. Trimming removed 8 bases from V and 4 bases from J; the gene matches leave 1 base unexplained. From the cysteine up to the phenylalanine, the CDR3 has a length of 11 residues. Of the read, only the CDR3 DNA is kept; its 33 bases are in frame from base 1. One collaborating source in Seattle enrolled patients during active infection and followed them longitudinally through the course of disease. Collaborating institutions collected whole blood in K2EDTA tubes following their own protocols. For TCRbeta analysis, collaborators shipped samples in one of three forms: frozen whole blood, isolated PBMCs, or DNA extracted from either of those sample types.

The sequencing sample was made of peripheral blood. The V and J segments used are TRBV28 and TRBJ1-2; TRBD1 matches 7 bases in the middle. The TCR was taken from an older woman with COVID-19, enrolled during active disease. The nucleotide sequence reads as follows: TGTGCCAGCCAGGGGGGCTATGGCTACACCTTC. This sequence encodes CASQGGYGYTF.